This T cell receptor beta chain was sequenced for a study of cytomegalovirus exposure and HLA in healthy donors. All donors participated as healthy donors of bone marrow. 60 Vbeta and 13 Jbeta primers were used in PCR. The protocol was immunoSEQ multiplex PCR, while the TCRdb copy is restricted to in-frame clones and leaves out a portion. This sample yields 100,000 to 150,000 clones, of which approximately 60% are seen a single time; 2% to 3% belongs to the top ten. This CDR3 region has 15 residues. V lost 0 bases, J lost 7 bases, and 5 bases stayed unmatched. CDR1 and CDR2 (germline): SGHRS, YFSETQ. The sequencing sample was made of PBMCs. This chain joins TRBV5-1 and TRBJ2-1, with 9 bases fitting TRBD2. The sequence derives from a woman aged 40 to 49 in good health and CMV-seronegative. The CDR3 DNA follows: TGCGCCAGCAGCTTGGTCGGGACTAGCAATAATGAGCAGTTCTTC. Protein: CASSLVGTSNNEQFF.